The 26 T cell receptor beta chains below come from one sample, sequenced in a study of monozygotic twins with inflammatory bowel disease (dated by TCRdb to the late 2010s). Receptor amplification or capture employed 5' RACE. Instrument used: Illumina HiSeq 2500. TCRdb reanalyzed the reads, keeping one entry per CDR3 protein sequence and omitting DNA. The table for this sample lists 110,000 to 150,000 distinct CDR3 sequences. 0.95% to 1.5% of the sample is held by the ten biggest clonotypes. Input material: blood. The receptors here all came from a human donor with ulcerative colitis or Crohn's disease, or a healthy co-twin of an affected twin (not recorded which).

The rearrangement uses TRBV10-3 and TRBJ2-5; lacking DNA, the TRBD1 call made by TCRdb goes unchecked. The CDR3 runs to 14 residues. Germline CDR1 and CDR2: ENHRY and SYGVKD. CDR3 residues: CAISDRGRGETQYF.

The V and J genes are TRBV6-5 and TRBJ2-7; TCRdb reports TRBD1, a call that lacks DNA to check it against. CDR3 length equals 15 residues. CDR1 is MNHEY, CDR2 SVGAGI, per germline. CDR3 sequence reads: CASSYLWGQIYEQYF.

The gene calls are TRBV13 and TRBJ1-3; TCRdb designates TRBD1, a call that cannot be tested without DNA. Germline CDR1 reads PRHDT; CDR2 reads FYEKMQ (reference sequence). This CDR3 comprises 16 residues. CDR3 sequence reads: CASRELTGSSGNTIYF.

The V and J genes are TRBV20-1 and TRBJ2-3. The CDR3 runs to 12 residues. Per germline, CDR1 DFQATT and CDR2 SNEGSKA (reference sequence). The CDR3 sequence is CSALYNADTQYF.

J is TRBJ2-7 and V is TRBV20-1; the TCRdb call, TRBD1, lacks DNA for checking. The length of the CDR3 is 13 residues. Germline-derived CDR1 and CDR2 are DFQATT and SNEGSKA (reference sequence). The CDR3 spells CSARSDRGQKQYF.

The chain links TRBV7-6 to TRBJ2-1; there is no DNA to check the TCRdb D call of TRBD2. The V gene's germline CDR1 is SGHVS and CDR2 FNYEAQ. This CDR3 comprises 16 residues. The CDR3 loop is CASSLATSGSVNEQFF.

The V gene is TRBV14, the J gene TRBJ1-1; TCRdb lists TRBD1, though no DNA is available to test this call. This CDR3 comprises 15 residues. Germline V gene sequence: CDR1 SGHDN, CDR2 FVKESK. The CDR3 loop is CASSPGRHSNTEAFF.

The rearrangement uses TRBV5-4 and TRBJ2-7; no DNA is available, so the TRBD1 call from TCRdb remains unchecked. The CDR3 extends over 16 amino acids. From germline, CDR1 is SGHNT and CDR2 YYREEE (reference sequence). CDR3 loop: CASSSSPTGGGYEQYF.

The CDR3 sequence: CASQREASETQYF. The chain has TRBV7-9 and TRBJ2-5; the D call of TRBD2 rests on TCRdb alone, since no DNA is present to check it. This CDR3 region has 13 residues. Germline assignment: CDR1 SEHNR and CDR2 FQNEAQ (reference sequence).

The chain links TRBV3-1 to TRBJ2-7; TCRdb picks TRBD1, but there is no DNA to check that call. The CDR3 totals 14 residues. Germline lookup yields CDR1 LGHDT and CDR2 YNNKEL (reference sequence). The CDR3 protein is CASSQGQSAYEQYF.

The chain has TRBV20-1 and TRBJ2-2; absent DNA, TCRdb's TRBD1 call cannot be checked. In germline, CDR1 is DFQATT, CDR2 SNEGSKA (reference sequence). This CDR3 spans 15 amino acids. CDR3 in amino acids: CSAREGQMNTGELFF.

CDR3 amino acids: CASSLGRLNTEAFF. The chain uses TRBV5-5 and TRBJ1-1; the D gene TCRdb calls, TRBD1, cannot be checked with no DNA. The germline V gene encodes CDR1 SGHKS and CDR2 YYEKEE (reference sequence). The CDR3 extends over 14 amino acids. Complete variable domain (other parts from reference TRBV5-5 and TRBJ1-1): DAGVTQSPTHLIKTRGQQVTLRCSPISGHKSVSWYQQVLGQGPQFIFQYYEKEERGRGNFPDRFSARQFPNYSSELNVNALLLGDSALYLCASSLGRLNTEAFFGQGTRLTVV.

The chain recombines TRBV5-1 with TRBJ2-1; the TRBD2 assignment by TCRdb is unverifiable without DNA. Per germline, CDR1 SGHRS and CDR2 YFSETQ. The CDR3 length is 15 residues. The CDR3 sequence: CASSLGLAGSNEQFF.

This rearrangement joins TRBV30 to TRBJ2-2; no DNA is available, so the TRBD2 call from TCRdb remains unchecked. The CDR3 sequence is 17 residues long. Looked up from germline, CDR1 is GTSNPN and CDR2 is SVGIG (reference sequence). CDR3 loop: CAWSTPGLAGVTGELFF.

This chain joins TRBV7-2 and TRBJ2-1; TCRdb picks TRBD1, but there is no DNA to check that call. The CDR3 is made up of 15 amino acids. Germline CDR1 reads SGHTA; CDR2 reads FQGNSA. The CDR3 region is CASSRGTGYDNEQFF. The full variable domain, with the rest looked up from reference TRBV7-2 and TRBJ2-1, is GAGVSQSPSNKVTEKGKDVELRCDPISGHTALYWYRQSLGQGLEFLIYFQGNSAPDKSGLPSDRFSAERTGGSVSTLTIQRTQQEDSAVYLCASSRGTGYDNEQFFGPGTRLTVL.

The chain links TRBV18 to TRBJ1-1; TCRdb outputs TRBD1, but without DNA this stays unchecked. The CDR3 runs to 14 residues. Germline CDR1 is KGHSH and CDR2 is LQKENI. The CDR3 loop reads CASSPQQGTAEAFF.

J is TRBJ2-1 and V is TRBV5-6; without DNA, the TCRdb call of TRBD2 cannot be checked. Germline V gene sequence: CDR1 SGHDT, CDR2 YYEEEE. The CDR3 totals 15 residues. The CDR3: CASRRTSGSYNEQFF.

The chain has TRBV6-5 and TRBJ1-1; TCRdb picks TRBD1, but there is no DNA to check that call. CDR3 size: 11 residues. Germline V CDR1 and CDR2: MNHEY, SVGAGI. This CDR3 reads CSSGVNTEAFF.

J is TRBJ2-2 and V is TRBV10-3; TCRdb names TRBD1, which stays unverified in the absence of DNA. Germline V gene sequence: CDR1 ENHRY, CDR2 SYGVKD. The CDR3 has 14 residues. The CDR3 sequence is CAISEEGAIGELFF.

The V call is TRBV2, the J call TRBJ1-2; TCRdb selects TRBD1, and the lack of DNA leaves this call unchecked. Germline loops: CDR1 SNHLY, CDR2 FYNNEI. The length of the CDR3 is 15 residues. The CDR3 spells CASSELAGQVYGYTF.

The genes are TRBV20-1 and TRBJ1-1; TCRdb outputs TRBD1, but without DNA this stays unchecked. Germline lookup yields CDR1 DFQATT and CDR2 SNEGSKA (reference sequence). The CDR3 contains 16 residues. The chain's CDR3 is CSARERKQGENTEAFF.

The chain recombines TRBV25-1 with TRBJ2-7; TCRdb designates TRBD2, a call that cannot be tested without DNA. The CDR3 loop spans 17 amino acids. The germline V gene has CDR1 MGHDK and CDR2 SYGVNS. The CDR3 loop is CASSVLSGTSVYYEQYF.

The chain links TRBV28 to TRBJ2-1; TCRdb indicates TRBD1, and absent DNA this call remains unverified. CDR3 size: 15 residues. Germline V CDR1 and CDR2: MDHEN, SYDVKM. The CDR3 loop reads CASSFLGQGYNEQFF.

The chain recombines TRBV6-2 or TRBV6-3 with TRBJ2-1; TCRdb's D gene call, TRBD2, goes unchecked for lack of DNA. This CDR3 is 15 amino acids long. Germline values: CDR1 MNHEY, CDR2 SVGEGT. This CDR3 reads CASSSGLVSYNEQFF.

V gene TRBV7-9 combines with J gene TRBJ2-7; TCRdb selects TRBD1, and the lack of DNA leaves this call unchecked. Germline V gives CDR1 SEHNR, CDR2 FQNEAQ (reference sequence). This CDR3 spans 15 amino acids. CDR3 residues: CASSLDGTAFYEQYF.

The genes are TRBV29-1 and TRBJ2-3. This CDR3 is 11 amino acids long. Germline V CDR1 and CDR2: SQVTM, ANQGSEA. This chain's CDR3 is CSVVLTDTQYF.